This is a list of T cell receptor beta chains from one sample in a study of CD8 T cells in Susac syndrome. TCRdb reprocessed the immunoSEQ multiplex PCR reads via MiXCR and lists one record per CDR3 protein. Here the sample spans roughly 200,000 distinct CDR3 sequences, around 95% being singletons. The source material was CD4+ T cells from PBMCs. All receptors derive from a human donor with multiple sclerosis. CDR3s include the opening cysteine and the closing phenylalanine or tryptophan. A D gene is named only where the DNA matches it firmly. A row's size may be missing; if present it is once, few, many or a size class.

j_gene,abundance,v_gene,d_gene,CDR3nt,CDR3aa
TRBJ2-7,NA,TRBV12-3/TRBV12-4,NA,TGTGCCAGCAGTTTGAGGTCCTACGAGCAGTACTTC,CASSLRSYEQYF
TRBJ2-5,NA,TRBV7-9,NA,TGTGCCAGCAGCCGCGAGGGGCGCGGGGAGACCCAGTACTTC,CASSREGRGETQYF
TRBJ2-3,NA,TRBV9,NA,TGTGCCAGCAGCGTCGCCTGGGGTAGCACAGATACGCAGTATTTT,CASSVAWGSTDTQYF
TRBJ1-2,NA,TRBV19,NA,TGTGCCAGTAGTATCTCCTCTAACTATGGCTACACCTTC,CASSISSNYGYTF
TRBJ2-6,NA,TRBV20-1,NA,TGCAGTGCTAGAGTTGGACATAGCTCTGGGGCCAACGTCCTGACTTTC,CSARVGHSSGANVLTF
TRBJ1-6,NA,TRBV7-2,NA,TGTGCCAGCAGCTTAGGGGAGGGCACCTATAATTCACCCCTCCACTTT,CASSLGEGTYNSPLHF
TRBJ2-3,NA,TRBV20-1,TRBD1,TGCAGGGTAACAGGGGTCCGCACAGATACGCAGTATTTT,CRVTGVRTDTQYF
TRBJ1-4,NA,TRBV7-8,NA,TGTGCCAGCAGCTTAGTAGGCATGGGGCTGTTTTTT,CASSLVGMGLFF
TRBJ1-5,NA,TRBV12-3/TRBV12-4,NA,TGTGCCAGCAGTTTAGCAGGGGGGGATCAGCCCCAGCATTTT,CASSLAGGDQPQHF
TRBJ2-5,NA,TRBV29-1,TRBD2,TGCAGCGTCCTCGGACTAGCTGCGGAGACCCAGTACTTC,CSVLGLAAETQYF
TRBJ1-2,once,TRBV5-6,NA,TGTGCCAGCAGCTTTAGGGGGGTCGGTAACTATGGCTACACCTTC,CASSFRGVGNYGYTF
TRBJ1-6,NA,TRBV15,NA,TGTGCCACCAGCAGAGAATCGGGGATTGCCAATTCACCCCTCCACTTT,CATSRESGIANSPLHF
TRBJ2-3,NA,TRBV5-8,NA,TGTGCCAGCAGCTTGGGTCGGATTGTTACGCAGTATTTT,CASSLGRIVTQYF
TRBJ1-5,NA,TRBV4-1,NA,TGCGCCAGCAGCCAAGAGTATAGCAATCAGCCCCAGCATTTT,CASSQEYSNQPQHF